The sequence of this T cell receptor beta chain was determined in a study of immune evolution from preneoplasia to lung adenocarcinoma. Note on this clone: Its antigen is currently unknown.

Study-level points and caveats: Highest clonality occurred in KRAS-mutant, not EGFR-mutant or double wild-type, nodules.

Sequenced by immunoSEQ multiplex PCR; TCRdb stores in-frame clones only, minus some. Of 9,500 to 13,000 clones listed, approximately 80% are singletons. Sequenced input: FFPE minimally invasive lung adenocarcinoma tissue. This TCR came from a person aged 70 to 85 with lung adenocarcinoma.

CDR3 region: CASSSGTGVGYTEAFF. The CDR3 bases are TGTGCCAGCAGTTCCGGGACAGGGGTCGGGTACACTGAAGCTTTCTTT. The rearrangement uses TRBV6-5 and TRBJ1-1, with 10 bases identical to TRBD1. Germline trimming cut 4 bases from V and 3 bases from J; bases unmatched to any gene: 8. The CDR3 covers 16 residues. CDR1 and CDR2 from the germline V gene are MNHEY and SVGAGI.